This T cell receptor (beta chain) comes out of a study of response to subunit inactivated influenza vaccine. TCRdb called the RT-PCR reads again in MiXCR, with one record for every CDR3 protein. The table lists 500,000 to 600,000 distinct CDR3 sequences, 10% to 12% of them singletons, with roughly 11% in the top ten. The CDR3 is made up of 16 amino acids. The germline V gene has CDR1 MNHEY and CDR2 SVGEGT. The V and J ends lost 6 bases and 7 bases, in that order; junction bases with no gene match: 17. This clonotype was observed many times. The sample also formed part of further work on T cells expressing NK-cell markers. That report adds: TCR beta libraries carry UMIs added by 5'RACE template switching. Beta-chain profiling covered CD3+CD56+NKG2C+, CD3+CD56+NKG2C- and CD3+CD56-NKG2C+ sorted subsets.

The sequence came from a man aged 45-60 years who received an inactivated influenza vaccine. Sequenced material: PBMCs from blood, taken on the day of vaccination. The chain recombines TRBV6-2 or TRBV6-3 with TRBJ2-7; 8 positions match TRBD2. The CDR3 reads CASSLSLRGGTGEQYF. The CDR3 DNA reads as TGTGCCAGCAGCCTCTCCCTTCGGGGGGGAACCGGTGAGCAGTACTTC.